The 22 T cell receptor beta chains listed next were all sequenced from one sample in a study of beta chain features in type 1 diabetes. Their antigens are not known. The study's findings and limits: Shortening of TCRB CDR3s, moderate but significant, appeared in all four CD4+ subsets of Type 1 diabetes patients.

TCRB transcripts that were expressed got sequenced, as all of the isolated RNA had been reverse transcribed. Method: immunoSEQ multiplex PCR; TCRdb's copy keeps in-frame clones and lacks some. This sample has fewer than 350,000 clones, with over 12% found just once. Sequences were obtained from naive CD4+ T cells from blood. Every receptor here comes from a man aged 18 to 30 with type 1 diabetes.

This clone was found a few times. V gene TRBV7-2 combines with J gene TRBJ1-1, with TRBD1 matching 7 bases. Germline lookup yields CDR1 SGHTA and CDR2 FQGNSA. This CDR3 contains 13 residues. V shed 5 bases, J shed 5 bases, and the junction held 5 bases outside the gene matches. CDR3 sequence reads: CASSPQGRTEAFF. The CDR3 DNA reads TGTGCCAGCAGCCCACAGGGGAGGACTGAAGCTTTCTTT.

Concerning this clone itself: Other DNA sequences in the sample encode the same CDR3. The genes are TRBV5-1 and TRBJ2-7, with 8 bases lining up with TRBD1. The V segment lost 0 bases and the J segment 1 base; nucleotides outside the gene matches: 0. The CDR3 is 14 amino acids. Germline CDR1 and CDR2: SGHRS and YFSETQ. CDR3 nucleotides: TGCGCCAGCAGCTTGGGGGACAGGTCCTACGAGCAGTACTTC. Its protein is CASSLGDRSYEQYF.

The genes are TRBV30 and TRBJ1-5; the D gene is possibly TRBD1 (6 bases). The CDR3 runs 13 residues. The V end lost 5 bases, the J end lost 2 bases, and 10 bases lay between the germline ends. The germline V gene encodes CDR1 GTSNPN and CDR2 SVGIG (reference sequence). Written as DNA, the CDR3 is TGTGCCTGGGCCCACAGGGGCAATCAGCCCCAGCATTTT. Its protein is CAWAHRGNQPQHF.

CDR3 DNA sequence: TGTGCCAGCAGCTTAATCCCGACGACAGGGACGAATCACGAGCAGTACTTC. Its translation is CASSLIPTTGTNHEQYF. The chain recombines TRBV7-9 with TRBJ2-7; 7 positions agree with TRBD1. Germline trimming cut 2 bases from V and 5 bases from J; bases unmatched to any gene: 15. Per the germline V gene, CDR1 is SEHNR and CDR2 is FQNEAQ (reference sequence). There are 17 residues in the CDR3.

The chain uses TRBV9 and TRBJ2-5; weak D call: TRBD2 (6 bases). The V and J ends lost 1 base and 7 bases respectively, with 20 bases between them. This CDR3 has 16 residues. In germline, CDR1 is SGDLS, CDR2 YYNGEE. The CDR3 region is CASSVKVEGTLGTQYF. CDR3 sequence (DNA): TGTGCCAGCAGCGTAAAAGTGGAGGGGACTCTTGGGACCCAGTACTTC.

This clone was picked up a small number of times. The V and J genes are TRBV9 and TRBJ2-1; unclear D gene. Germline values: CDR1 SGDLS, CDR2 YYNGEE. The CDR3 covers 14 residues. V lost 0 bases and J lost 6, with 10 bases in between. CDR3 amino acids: CASSVGYGVNEQFF. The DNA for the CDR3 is TGTGCCAGCAGCGTAGGCTACGGAGTCAATGAGCAGTTCTTC. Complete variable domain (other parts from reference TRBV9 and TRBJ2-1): DSGVTQTPKHLITATGQRVTLRCSPRSGDLSVYWYQQSLDQGLQFLIQYYNGEERAKGNILERFSAQQFPDLHSELNLSSLELGDSALYFCASSVGYGVNEQFFGPGTRLTVL.

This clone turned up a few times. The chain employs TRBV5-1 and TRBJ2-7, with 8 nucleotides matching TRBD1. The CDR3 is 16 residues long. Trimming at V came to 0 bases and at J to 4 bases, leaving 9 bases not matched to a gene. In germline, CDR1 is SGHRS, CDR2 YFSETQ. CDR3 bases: TGCGCCAGCAGCTTGGCTCAGGAGACAGGGGCATACGAGCAGTACTTC. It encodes CASSLAQETGAYEQYF.

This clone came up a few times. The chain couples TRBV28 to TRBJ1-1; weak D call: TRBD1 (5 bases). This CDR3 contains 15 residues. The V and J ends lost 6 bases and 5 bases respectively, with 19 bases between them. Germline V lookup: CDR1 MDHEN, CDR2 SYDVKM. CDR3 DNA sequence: TGTGCCAGCAGCTTAGTCGGGGGGGTAGGGACTGAAGCTTTCTTT. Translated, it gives CASSLVGGVGTEAFF. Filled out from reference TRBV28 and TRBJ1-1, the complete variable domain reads DVKVTQSSRYLVKRTGEKVFLECVQDMDHENMFWYRQDPGLGLRLIYFSYDVKMKEKGDIPEGYSVSREKKERFSLILESASTNQTSMYLCASSLVGGVGTEAFFGQGTRLTVV.

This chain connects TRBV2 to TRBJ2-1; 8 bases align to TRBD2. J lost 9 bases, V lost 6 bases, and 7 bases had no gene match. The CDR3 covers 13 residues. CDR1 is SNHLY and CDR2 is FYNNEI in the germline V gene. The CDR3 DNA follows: TGTGCCAGCAGGGGGACTAGATTAGGTGAGCAGTTCTTC. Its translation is CASRGTRLGEQFF.

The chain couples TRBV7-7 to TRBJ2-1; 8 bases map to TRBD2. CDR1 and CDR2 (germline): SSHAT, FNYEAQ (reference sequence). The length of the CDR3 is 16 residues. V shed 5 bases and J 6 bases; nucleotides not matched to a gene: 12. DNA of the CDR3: TGTGCCAGCAGCCCCTCCGGGACTAGTCTTCCCAATGAGCAGTTCTTC. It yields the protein CASSPSGTSLPNEQFF.

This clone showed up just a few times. The CDR3 sequence: CASSHEASHRGDTQYF. The CDR3 DNA is TGCGCCAGCAGTCATGAGGCAAGCCACAGGGGAGATACGCAGTATTTT. The rearrangement links TRBV23-1 to TRBJ2-3, with 7 positions matching TRBD1. TRBV23-1 qualifies as an ORF whose function is uncertain. V shed 3 bases, J shed 5 bases, and the junction held 11 bases outside the gene matches. This CDR3 has 16 residues.

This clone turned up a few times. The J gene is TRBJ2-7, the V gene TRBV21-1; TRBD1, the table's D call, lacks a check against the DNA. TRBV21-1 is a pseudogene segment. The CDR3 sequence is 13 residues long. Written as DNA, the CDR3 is TGTGCCAGCAGACTACAGGACGTCTACGAGCAGTACTTC. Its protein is CASRLQDVYEQYF.

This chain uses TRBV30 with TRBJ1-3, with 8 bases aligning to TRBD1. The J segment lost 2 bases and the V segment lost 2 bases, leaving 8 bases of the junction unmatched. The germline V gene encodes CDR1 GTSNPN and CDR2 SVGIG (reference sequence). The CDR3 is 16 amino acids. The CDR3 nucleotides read TGTGCCTGGAGTACGATGGGACAGGCCGCTGGAAACACCATATATTTT. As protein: CAWSTMGQAAGNTIYF.

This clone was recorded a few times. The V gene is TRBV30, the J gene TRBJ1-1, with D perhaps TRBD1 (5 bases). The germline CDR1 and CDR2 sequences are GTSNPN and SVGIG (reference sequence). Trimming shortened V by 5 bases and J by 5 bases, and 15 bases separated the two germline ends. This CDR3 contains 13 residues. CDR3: CAWSGGVGTEAFF. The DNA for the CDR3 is TGTGCCTGGTCCGGGGGAGTAGGGACTGAAGCTTTCTTT.

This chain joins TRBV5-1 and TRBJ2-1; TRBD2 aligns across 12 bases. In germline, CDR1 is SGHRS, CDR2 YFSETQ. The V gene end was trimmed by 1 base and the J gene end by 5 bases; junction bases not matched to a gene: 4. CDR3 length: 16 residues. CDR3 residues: CASSLLRTSGNNEQFF. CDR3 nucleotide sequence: TGCGCCAGCAGCTTGTTACGGACTAGCGGGAACAATGAGCAGTTCTTC.

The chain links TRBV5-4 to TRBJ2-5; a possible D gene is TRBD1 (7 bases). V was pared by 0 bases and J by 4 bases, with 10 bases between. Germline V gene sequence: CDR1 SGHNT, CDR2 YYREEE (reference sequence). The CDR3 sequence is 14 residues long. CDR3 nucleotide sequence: TGTGCCAGCAGCTTGGGACAGGGAGGAGAGACCCAGTACTTC. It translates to CASSLGQGGETQYF.

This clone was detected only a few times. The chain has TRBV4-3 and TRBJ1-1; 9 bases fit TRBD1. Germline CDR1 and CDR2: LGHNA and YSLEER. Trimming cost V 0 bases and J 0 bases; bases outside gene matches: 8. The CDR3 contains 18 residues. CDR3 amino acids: CASSQDITGGPLNTEAFF. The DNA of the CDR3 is TGCGCCAGCAGCCAAGATATCACAGGGGGCCCCCTGAACACTGAAGCTTTCTTT.

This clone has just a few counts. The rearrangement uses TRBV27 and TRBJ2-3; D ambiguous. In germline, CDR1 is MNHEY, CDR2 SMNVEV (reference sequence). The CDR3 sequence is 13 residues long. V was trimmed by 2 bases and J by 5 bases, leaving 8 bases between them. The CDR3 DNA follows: TGTGCCAGCAGTTTAGGGCCCCGAGATACGCAGTATTTT. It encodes CASSLGPRDTQYF.

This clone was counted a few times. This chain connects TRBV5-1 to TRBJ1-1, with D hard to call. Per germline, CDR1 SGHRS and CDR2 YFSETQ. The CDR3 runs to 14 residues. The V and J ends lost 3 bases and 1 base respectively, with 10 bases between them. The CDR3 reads CASSYVSPNTEAFF. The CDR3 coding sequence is TGCGCCAGCAGCTATGTAAGCCCGAACACTGAAGCTTTCTTT.

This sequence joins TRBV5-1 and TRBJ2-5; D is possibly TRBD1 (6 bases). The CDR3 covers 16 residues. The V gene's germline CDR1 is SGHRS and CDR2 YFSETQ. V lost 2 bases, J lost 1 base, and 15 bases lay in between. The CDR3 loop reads CASSFPTGIRQETQYF. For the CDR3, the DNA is TGCGCCAGCAGCTTCCCTACAGGGATCCGCCAAGAGACCCAGTACTTC.

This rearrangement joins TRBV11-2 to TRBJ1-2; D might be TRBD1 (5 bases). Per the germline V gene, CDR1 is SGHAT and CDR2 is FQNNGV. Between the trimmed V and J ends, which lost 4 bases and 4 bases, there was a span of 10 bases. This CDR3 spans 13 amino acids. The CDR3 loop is CASSSGPSYGYTF. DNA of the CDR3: TGTGCCAGCAGCTCAGGGCCTTCCTATGGCTACACCTTC.

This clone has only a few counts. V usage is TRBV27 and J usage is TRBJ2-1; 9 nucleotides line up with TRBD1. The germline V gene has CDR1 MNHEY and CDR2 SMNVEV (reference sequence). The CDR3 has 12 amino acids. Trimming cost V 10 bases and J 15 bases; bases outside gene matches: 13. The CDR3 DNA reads TGTGCCACCTCCGCGGCCGGGGACAGGGCGTTCTTC. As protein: CATSAAGDRAFF.